Listed below are T cell receptor beta chains from one sample, sequenced in a study of T cell changes during pregnancy in multiple sclerosis. The repertoire was sequenced with immunoSEQ multiplex PCR; TCRdb's copy has only in-frame clones and lacks some. The sample has about 92,000 clones, around 94% seen once; the top ten hold around 2.5%. The sample here was peripheral blood, taken in the first trimester of pregnancy. All receptors come from a female donor with multiple sclerosis, enrolled in a pregnancy study. The conserved cysteine and the conserved F or W are not part of the CDR3 here. D genes are given only for firm matches.

d_call	v_call	j_call	cdr3_aa
TRBD2	TRBV30	TRBJ2-1	AWSGLAGGRNEQF
TRBD1	TRBV19	TRBJ2-3	ASSLTGGGTDTQY
TRBD2	TRBV7-8	TRBJ2-1	ASSFFSGIRYNEQF
.	TRBV27	TRBJ2-5	ASSWSRGSETQY
TRBD1	TRBV28	.	ASRSPRDSPYEQY
TRBD2	TRBV4-2	TRBJ2-2	ASSRASGRSNTGELF
.	TRBV11-2	TRBJ2-1	ASSRDEQF
.	TRBV12-5	TRBJ2-7	ASTVEQY
.	TRBV28	TRBJ2-1	ASSFRETTGNNEQF
TRBD1	TRBV7-6	TRBJ1-4	ASSLGTGIEEKLF
TRBD1	TRBV9	TRBJ2-3	ASSAVDRGADTQY
.	TRBV7-2	TRBJ2-5	ASSLESQGTPQY
TRBD2	TRBV7-2	TRBJ2-2	ASSSGLAAGELF
.	TRBV18	TRBJ1-2	ASSGGSNYGYT
.	TRBV5-1	TRBJ1-5	ASSLYSNQPQH
.	TRBV29-1	TRBJ1-2	SVSGDSGYT
.	TRBV21-1	TRBJ1-2	ASGGDRVYGYT
.	TRBV4-1	TRBJ1-1	ASSPPRQQAF
.	TRBV30	TRBJ1-4	AWSTGSKLF
.	TRBV20-1	TRBJ2-3	SALNRGTQY
.	TRBV2	TRBJ1-1	ASTAQVLNTEAF
TRBD1	TRBV7-9	TRBJ1-2	ASSQRQGARSGYT
TRBD1	TRBV9	TRBJ1-2	ASSVAMTGDGYT
.	TRBV7-2	TRBJ1-2	ASSLGVGEYGYT
.	TRBV27	TRBJ1-1	ASSSSVNTEAF
.	TRBV19	TRBJ2-7	ASKGRMPYEQY
TRBD1	TRBV14	TRBJ1-1	ASSQAHTGGRSAF
.	TRBV11-2	TRBJ2-7	ASRDRGREQY
TRBD2	TRBV4-1	TRBJ2-1	ASSPSLLTGTSGRLGYNEQF
TRBD2	TRBV19	TRBJ2-1	ASSIAGGPYNEQF
TRBD1	TRBV19	TRBJ2-3	ASSIDQGAGTDTQY
TRBD1	TRBV10-3	TRBJ1-3	AISKNPGQDSSGNTIY
TRBD1	TRBV28	TRBJ1-3	ASSPTGGASNTIY
TRBD2	TRBV19	TRBJ2-3	ASSLRTSGSTDTQY
TRBD1	TRBV2	TRBJ2-4	ASSADRVNGIGAKNIQY
.	TRBV9	TRBJ2-6	ASSGRQAPRSGANVLT
.	TRBV18	TRBJ1-2	ASSRQRNYGYT
TRBD1	TRBV18	TRBJ2-6	ASSRRQGKGSNVLT
.	TRBV18	TRBJ2-1	ASSPGSSARNEQF
TRBD2	TRBV27	TRBJ2-1	ASNPGGPLNNEQF
.	TRBV19	TRBJ1-1	ASSPGQLPPGLLTAF
TRBD1	TRBV18	TRBJ2-6	ASSRDRGIFSGANVLT
TRBD2	TRBV16	TRBJ2-7	ASSHQPASGSNEQY
.	TRBV2	TRBJ2-1	ASRVAPSYNEQF
.	TRBV7-8	TRBJ1-1	ASSLQLRPENTEAF
.	TRBV6-6	TRBJ1-1	ASRLSQGATEAF
.	TRBV6-1	TRBJ1-3	ASSGSRGKFSGNTIY
TRBD1	TRBV6-1	TRBJ2-5	ASRDPGTGEETQY
TRBD1	TRBV4-2	TRBJ2-1	ASSQESLSGGINEQF
TRBD1	TRBV28	TRBJ2-7	ASSWERQGNYEQY
TRBD1	TRBV4-2	TRBJ1-4	ASSQQGRGEKLF